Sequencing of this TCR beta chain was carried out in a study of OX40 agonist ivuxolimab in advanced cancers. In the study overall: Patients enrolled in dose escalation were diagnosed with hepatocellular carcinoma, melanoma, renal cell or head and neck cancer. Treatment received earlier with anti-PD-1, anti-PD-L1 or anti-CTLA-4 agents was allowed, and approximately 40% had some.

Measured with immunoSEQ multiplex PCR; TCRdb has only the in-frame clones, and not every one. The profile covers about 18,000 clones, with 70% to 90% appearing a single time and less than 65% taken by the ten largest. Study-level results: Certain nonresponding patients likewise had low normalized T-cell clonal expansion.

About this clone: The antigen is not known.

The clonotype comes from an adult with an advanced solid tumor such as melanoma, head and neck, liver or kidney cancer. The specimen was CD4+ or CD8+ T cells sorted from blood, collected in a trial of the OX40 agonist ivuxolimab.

The CDR3 spells CASSPITPDGYTF. DNA of the CDR3: TGTGCCAGTAGTCCAATTACACCTGACGGCTACACCTTC. J is TRBJ1-2 and V is TRBV19, with unresolved D. Germline lookup yields CDR1 LNHDA and CDR2 SQIVND (reference sequence). The V and J ends lost 5 bases and 8 bases respectively, with 15 bases between them. This CDR3 is built from 13 residues.